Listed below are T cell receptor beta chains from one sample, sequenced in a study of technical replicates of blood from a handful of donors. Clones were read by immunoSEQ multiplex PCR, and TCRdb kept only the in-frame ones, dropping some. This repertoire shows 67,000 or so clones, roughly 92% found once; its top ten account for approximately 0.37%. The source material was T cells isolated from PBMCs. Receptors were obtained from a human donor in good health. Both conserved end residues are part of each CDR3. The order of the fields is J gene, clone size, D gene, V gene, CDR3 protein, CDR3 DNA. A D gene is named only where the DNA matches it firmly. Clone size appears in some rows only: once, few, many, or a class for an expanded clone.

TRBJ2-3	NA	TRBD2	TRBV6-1	CASSALSGTSTDTQYF	TGTGCCAGCAGTGCCCTTAGCGGGACCAGCACAGATACGCAGTATTTT
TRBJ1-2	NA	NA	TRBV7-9	CASSLQGWGYTF	TGTGCCAGCAGCCTACAGGGATGGGGCTACACCTTC
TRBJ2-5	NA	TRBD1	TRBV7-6	CASSSTGVLGETQYF	TGTGCCAGCAGCTCGACAGGGGTTCTTGGAGAGACCCAGTACTTC
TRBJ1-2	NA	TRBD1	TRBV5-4	CASSYSGTGGLGYTF	TGTGCCAGCAGCTACTCCGGGACAGGGGGCCTTGGCTACACCTTC
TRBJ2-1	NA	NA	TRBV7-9	CASRKGPTYYNEQFF	TGTGCCAGCCGAAAAGGCCCGACTTACTACAATGAGCAGTTCTTC
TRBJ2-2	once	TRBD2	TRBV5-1	CASRMSGSDNTGELFF	TGCGCCAGCAGAATGAGCGGGAGTGATAACACCGGGGAGCTGTTTTTT
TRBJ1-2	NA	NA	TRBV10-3	CAISGGLNYTF	TGTGCCATCAGTGGAGGTTTGAACTACACCTTC
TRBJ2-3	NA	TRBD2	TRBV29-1	CSVEDYGTSGSDTQYF	TGCAGCGTTGAAGATTACGGGACTAGTGGGTCAGATACGCAGTATTTT
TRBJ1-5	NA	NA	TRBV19	CASSIEAHSPQHF	TGTGCCAGTAGTATAGAGGCCCATTCGCCCCAGCATTTT
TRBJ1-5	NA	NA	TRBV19	CASTAVYYSNQPQHF	TGTGCCAGTACTGCAGTTTACTATAGCAATCAGCCCCAGCATTTT
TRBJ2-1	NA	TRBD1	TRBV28	CASEGAANEQFF	TGTGCCAGCGAGGGGGCGGCAAATGAGCAGTTCTTC
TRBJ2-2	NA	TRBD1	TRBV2	CARTGQDNTGELFF	TGTGCCAGAACAGGACAGGATAACACCGGGGAGCTGTTTTTT
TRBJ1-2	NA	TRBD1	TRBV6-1	CASSPGGGYGYTF	TGTGCCAGCAGTCCAGGGGGCGGCTATGGCTACACCTTC
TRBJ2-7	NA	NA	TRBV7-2	CASSSRRTRGSYEQYF	TGTGCCAGCAGCTCCCGACGAACTAGAGGCTCCTACGAGCAGTACTTC
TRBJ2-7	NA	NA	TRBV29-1	CSVEARANEQYF	TGCAGCGTTGAAGCCAGGGCTAACGAGCAGTACTTC
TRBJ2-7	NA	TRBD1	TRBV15	CATSIQRGRNEQYF	TGTGCCACCAGCATACAAAGGGGGCGCAACGAGCAGTACTTC
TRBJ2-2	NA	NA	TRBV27	CASSMFGGSSLGGELFF	TGTGCCAGCAGTATGTTCGGTGGGAGTAGCCTTGGCGGGGAGCTGTTTTTT
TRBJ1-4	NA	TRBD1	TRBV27	CASSFVAGGEKLFF	TGTGCCAGCAGTTTTGTTGCAGGGGGTGAAAAACTGTTTTTT
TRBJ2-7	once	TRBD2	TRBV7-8	CASSEGLAGTYEQYF	TGTGCCAGCAGCGAGGGACTAGCGGGAACCTACGAGCAGTACTTC
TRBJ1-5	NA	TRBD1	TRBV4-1	CASSRQGDQPQHF	TGCGCCAGCAGCCGCCAGGGGGATCAGCCCCAGCATTTT
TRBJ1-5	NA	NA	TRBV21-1	CASSNPAGTGEDVHQPQHF	TGTGCCAGCAGCAACCCTGCCGGGACAGGGGAGGACGTACATCAGCCCCAGCATTTT
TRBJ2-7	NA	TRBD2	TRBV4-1	CASSSRTSGTYEQYF	TGCGCCAGCAGCTCCCGGACTAGCGGAACCTACGAGCAGTACTTC
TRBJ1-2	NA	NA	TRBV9	CASSVMEDGYTF	TGTGCCAGCAGCGTAATGGAGGATGGCTACACCTTC
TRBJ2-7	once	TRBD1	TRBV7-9	CASSPRQGGYEQYF	TGTGCCAGCAGCCCCAGACAGGGTGGGTACGAGCAGTACTTC
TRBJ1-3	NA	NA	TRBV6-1	CASRKRSASGNTIYF	TGTGCCAGCAGGAAGAGGTCAGCCTCTGGAAACACCATATATTTT
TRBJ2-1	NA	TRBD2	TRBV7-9	CASISPGTSPPWEQFF	TGTGCCAGCATCTCTCCTGGGACTAGCCCCCCATGGGAGCAGTTCTTC
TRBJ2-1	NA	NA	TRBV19	CASSIDNSYNEQFF	TGTGCCAGTAGTATCGACAACTCCTACAATGAGCAGTTCTTC
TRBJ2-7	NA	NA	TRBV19	CASSIRAERGSYEQYF	TGTGCCAGTAGTATCCGTGCGGAAAGAGGCTCCTACGAGCAGTACTTC
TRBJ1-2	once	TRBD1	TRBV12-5	CASGLGGQTGYTF	TGTGCTAGTGGTTTGGGGGGACAGACTGGCTACACCTTC
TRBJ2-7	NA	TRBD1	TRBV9	CANLYGGQGLTYEQYF	TGTGCCAACCTGTATGGAGGACAGGGGTTAACCTACGAGCAGTACTTC
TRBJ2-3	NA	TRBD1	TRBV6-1	CASNPGQGSDTQYF	TGTGCCAGCAACCCGGGACAGGGGTCGGATACGCAGTATTTT
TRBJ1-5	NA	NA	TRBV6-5	CASSDSGRQPQHF	TGTGCCAGCAGTGACAGCGGGCGGCAGCCCCAGCATTTT
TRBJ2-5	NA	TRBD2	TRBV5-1	CASSLGLADQETQYF	TGCGCCAGCAGCTTGGGGCTAGCGGACCAAGAGACCCAGTACTTC
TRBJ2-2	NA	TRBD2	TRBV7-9	CASSLWAGGPRTGELFF	TGTGCCAGCAGCTTATGGGCGGGAGGGCCGCGGACCGGGGAGCTGTTTTTT
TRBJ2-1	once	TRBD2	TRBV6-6	CASGSTSIGGYNEQFF	TGTGCCAGCGGAAGTACTAGCATCGGGGGGTACAATGAGCAGTTCTTC
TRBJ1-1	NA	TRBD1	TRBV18	CASSQAGTGVAAFF	TGTGCCAGCTCCCAAGCCGGGACAGGGGTGGCTGCTTTCTTT
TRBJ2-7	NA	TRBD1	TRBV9	CASSFTGTGIYEQYF	TGTGCCAGCAGCTTCACCGGGACAGGGATCTACGAGCAGTACTTC
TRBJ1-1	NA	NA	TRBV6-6	CASSYKQGAFF	TGTGCCAGCAGTTACAAACAGGGAGCTTTCTTT
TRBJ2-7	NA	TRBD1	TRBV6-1	CASSIGTEIYEQYF	TGTGCCAGCAGCATCGGGACAGAAATCTACGAGCAGTACTTC
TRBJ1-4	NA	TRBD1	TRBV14	CASSQAGRGHINEKLFF	TGTGCCAGCAGCCAAGCAGGCAGGGGGCATATTAATGAAAAACTGTTTTTT
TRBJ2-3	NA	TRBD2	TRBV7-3	CASSLTPLAGAPDTQYF	TGTGCCAGCAGCTTAACCCCCCTAGCGGGAGCTCCAGATACGCAGTATTTT
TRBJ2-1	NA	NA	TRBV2	CASSETRIPNEQFF	TGTGCCAGCAGTGAAACCAGAATTCCGAATGAGCAGTTCTTC
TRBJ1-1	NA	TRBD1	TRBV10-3	CAISESGDSFNTEAFF	TGTGCCATCAGTGAGTCGGGGGACAGTTTTAACACTGAAGCTTTCTTT
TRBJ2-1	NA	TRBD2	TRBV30	CAWTPSGRSWEQFF	TGTGCCTGGACCCCTAGCGGGAGATCTTGGGAGCAGTTCTTC
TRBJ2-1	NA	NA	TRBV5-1	CASSLSPNNEQFF	TGCGCCAGCAGCTTGAGCCCCAACAATGAGCAGTTCTTC
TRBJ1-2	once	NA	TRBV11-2	CASSLGGGYTF	TGTGCCAGCAGCTTAGGCGGCGGCTACACCTTC
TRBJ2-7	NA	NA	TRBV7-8	CASSLRGLDSSSYEQYF	TGTGCCAGCAGCTTGAGGGGACTGGATTCGAGCTCCTACGAGCAGTACTTC
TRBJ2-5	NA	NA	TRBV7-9	CASSLDNYQETQYF	TGTGCCAGCAGCCTGGACAACTACCAAGAGACCCAGTACTTC
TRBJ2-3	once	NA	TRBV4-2	CASSYRLAEGATDTQYF	TGTGCCAGCAGTTACCGTTTAGCGGAGGGGGCCACAGATACGCAGTATTTT
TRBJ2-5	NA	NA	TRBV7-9	CASSLTILIGQETQYF	TGTGCCAGCAGCTTGACTATACTAATAGGCCAAGAGACCCAGTACTTC
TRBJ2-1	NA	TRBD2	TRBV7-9	CASSLVGLGGEGQFF	TGTGCCAGCAGCTTAGTAGGCCTGGGCGGGGAGGGGCAGTTCTTC